This T cell receptor beta chain was captured in a study of T cell responses to AZD1222 COVID-19 vaccine. Details on this clone: Its target is unknown. At one of its ends the junction is not consistent with the germline gene, which may arise from a read error.

Germline CDR1 is SGHRS and CDR2 is YFSETQ. This CDR3 is built from 14 residues. Measured with immunoSEQ multiplex PCR; TCRdb has only the in-frame clones, and not every one. The table lists about 94,000 clones, around 84% of them singletons. Study-level results: The CD4 TCRs associated with vaccination extended across spike and predominated at 160-218 and 743-854. Nearly half of spike-specific TCRs reportedly go after variant regions that carry no mutations.

The chain combines TRBV5-1 with TRBJ2-1, with TRBD1 identical over 8 bases. Sequences were derived from peripheral blood, sampled 28 days after the second AZD1222 dose. The origin of this receptor is an adult who received the AZD1222 COVID-19 vaccine. The CDR3 loop is CASSLGQPGQEMLF. In nucleotides, the CDR3 is TGCGCCAGCAGCTTGGGTCAGCCGGGACAGGAGATGCTCTTC.